Listed below are T cell receptor beta chains from one sample, sequenced in a study of PD-1 blockade in classical Hodgkin lymphoma. Assay: immunoSEQ multiplex PCR; the TCRdb copy retains only in-frame clones and omits some. The sample gives over 50,000 clones, around 85% of which show up once; less than 20% is in the top ten. Material: peripheral blood mononuclear cells (PBMCs), obtained at baseline. The receptors shown here come from a human donor with classical Hodgkin lymphoma. CDR3s include the opening cysteine and the closing phenylalanine or tryptophan. Each record gives: D gene, clone size, V gene, J gene, CDR3 DNA, CDR3 protein. The D gene is left open where the match is weak. A clone size is listed for some rows: how often the clone was seen (once, few, many), or a class if it is expanded.

>.|.|TRBV18|TRBJ1-2
TGTGCCAGCTCACCACGTTTTGGGGTTGACTACACCTTC
CASSPRFGVDYTF
>.|.|TRBV25-1|TRBJ1-2
TGTGCCAGCAGCATGGGGTCCTTGGGTGGCTACACCTTC
CASSMGSLGGYTF
>TRBD2|.|TRBV18|TRBJ2-5
TGTGCCAGCTCACCTCCGGGACTACCGGAAGAGACCCAGTACTTC
CASSPPGLPEETQYF
>TRBD1|.|TRBV4-2|TRBJ2-4
TGTGCCAGCAGCCAATACGGGACAGGCGAAGCCAAAAACATTCAGTACTTC
CASSQYGTGEAKNIQYF
>TRBD1|.|TRBV7-3|TRBJ2-7
TGTGCCAGCAGCTTAATCGGGACAGGCTCCTACGAGCAGTACTTC
CASSLIGTGSYEQYF
>.|.|TRBV2|TRBJ2-2
TGTGCCAGCCAAAGGGGGAGCACCGGGGAGCTGTTTTTT
CASQRGSTGELFF
>.|.|TRBV18|TRBJ2-3
TGTGCCAGCTCCCCGGCCAGGGGAGCCGTGGATACGCAGTATTTT
CASSPARGAVDTQYF
>.|.|TRBV5-1|TRBJ2-6
TGCGCCAGCAGCTTGGTGGTCTCTGGGGCCAACGTCCTGACTTTC
CASSLVVSGANVLTF
>.|.|TRBV2|TRBJ1-2
TGTGCCAGCAGTGAGGACCTACCGCGCTATGGCTACACCTTC
CASSEDLPRYGYTF
>TRBD1|few|TRBV5-4|TRBJ1-1
TGTGCCAGCAGCCCCGAGGGACAGTGGAGCACTGAAGCTTTCTTT
CASSPEGQWSTEAFF
>.|.|TRBV4-3|TRBJ2-7
TGCGCCAGCAGCCAAGGGGCAGGGACCTACGAGCAGTACTTC
CASSQGAGTYEQYF
>.|.|TRBV11-3|TRBJ2-1
TGTGCCAGCAGCTTTGGGTCCTACAATGAGCAGTTCTTC
CASSFGSYNEQFF
>TRBD1|few|TRBV19|TRBJ1-5
TGTGCCAGTAGGGGGACAGGGGGCATCAATCAGCCCCAGCATTTT
CASRGTGGINQPQHF
>TRBD1|once|TRBV7-2|TRBJ2-7
TGTGCCAGCACCGGGACAGGGATCCACGAGCAGTACTTC
CASTGTGIHEQYF
>.|.|TRBV19|TRBJ2-2
TGTGCCAGTAGTTTACACGGCAGGATGGTCGGGGAGCTGTTTTTT
CASSLHGRMVGELFF
>.|few|TRBV7-9|TRBJ1-4
TGTGCCAGCAGCTTATGGGGTAGAAATGAAAAACTGTTTTTT
CASSLWGRNEKLFF
>.|.|TRBV10-3|TRBJ1-1
TGTGCCATCAGTGGACCCTCGGGTGGGAGGGTCACTGAAGCTTTCTTT
CAISGPSGGRVTEAFF
>TRBD1|.|TRBV27|TRBJ1-5
TGTGCCAGCAGTCCCGGGACAGGGAAAGTCCGCAATCAGCCCCAGCATTTT
CASSPGTGKVRNQPQHF
>.|.|TRBV13|TRBJ2-7
TGTGCCAGCAGCTTATGGGCCTACGAGCAGTACTTC
CASSLWAYEQYF
>.|.|TRBV6-5|TRBJ2-7
TGTGCCAGCAGTTTGGACCGGAGGTCCTACGAGCAGTACTTC
CASSLDRRSYEQYF
>TRBD2|few|TRBV30|TRBJ2-1
TGTGCCTGGAGTGAGGATAGCGGGTACAATGAGCAGTTCTTC
CAWSEDSGYNEQFF
>.|once|TRBV21-1|TRBJ2-3
TGTGCCGCTTTCCCGAAGCGGGAGGGACCTAGCACAGATACGCAGTATTTT
CAAFPKREGPSTDTQYF
>TRBD2|.|TRBV4-3|TRBJ2-6
TGCGCCAGCAGCCAAGAAAGGGCTAGCGGGCTCTCTGGGGCCAACGTCCTGACTTTC
CASSQERASGLSGANVLTF
>TRBD2|.|TRBV30|TRBJ2-7
TGTGCCTGTAAAACGGGACTAGCGGTTTCCTACGAGCAGTACTTC
CACKTGLAVSYEQYF
>.|.|TRBV7-8|TRBJ2-1
TGTGCCAGCAGCCGGGACGTTTACAATGAGCAGTTCTTC
CASSRDVYNEQFF
>.|.|TRBV5-6|TRBJ2-1
TGTGCCAGCAGCTTGGCGGGGGCGGAGTACAATGAGCAGTTCTTC
CASSLAGAEYNEQFF
>TRBD1|.|TRBV7-2|TRBJ1-5
TGTGCCAGCAGCTTAGAACGAGGACAGGGCAATCAGCCCCAGCATTTT
CASSLERGQGNQPQHF
>TRBD2|.|TRBV11-3|TRBJ2-1
TGTGCCAGCAGCTTAGACCTCTGGAGCGGGAGCTCCTACAATGAGCAGTTCTTC
CASSLDLWSGSSYNEQFF
>TRBD1|.|TRBV6-1|TRBJ1-4
TGTGCCAGCCGAGGGGGCCGTGAAAAACTGTTTTTT
CASRGGREKLFF
>TRBD1|.|TRBV11-3|TRBJ1-4
TGTGCCAGCAGCTTAGACTACAGGGGCCAACACCATGCAACTAATGAAAAACTGTTTTTT
CASSLDYRGQHHATNEKLFF
>.|.|TRBV30|TRBJ1-2
TGTGCCTGGAGCTTAGTATATTCAGGGGCGTTGAATGGCTACACCTTC
CAWSLVYSGALNGYTF
>TRBD1|once|TRBV27|TRBJ1-1
TGTGCCAGCAGCGGACAGGGGAAAGCTTTCTTT
CASSGQGKAFF
>.|.|TRBV6-5|TRBJ1-1
TGTGCCAGCAGTTACTCAACAGGGTATGGCACTGAAGCTTTCTTT
CASSYSTGYGTEAFF
>TRBD1|.|TRBV5-1|TRBJ1-4
TGCGCCAGCAGCTCCGGGACAGGGGCTGAAAAACTGTTTTTT
CASSSGTGAEKLFF
>TRBD1|.|TRBV10-3|TRBJ1-6
TGTGCCATCACCTATGGGGTACCGGGACAGGGAGGGTCTGGATCACCCCTCCACTTT
CAITYGVPGQGGSGSPLHF
>.|.|TRBV9|TRBJ1-2
TGTGCCAGTGCCACTAACTATGGCTACACCTTC
CASATNYGYTF
>.|.|TRBV4-3|TRBJ1-2
TGCGCCAGCAGCCAAGATAGGGTTGACTATGGCTACACCTTC
CASSQDRVDYGYTF
>.|once|TRBV6-5|TRBJ1-1
TGTGCCAGCAGTTACCTAGGCCTGACCATCACTGAAGCTTTCTTT
CASSYLGLTITEAFF
>.|.|TRBV10-3|TRBJ2-7
TGTGCCACCAGAGAGCTGGAGAAAATCTACGAGCAGTACTTC
CATRELEKIYEQYF
>.|.|TRBV19|TRBJ1-3
TGTGCCAGTATCGCAGCTGGAAACACCATATATTTT
CASIAAGNTIYF
>.|once|TRBV14|TRBJ2-3
TGTGCCAGCAGCCAAGTGACTTTCAGAGGGGGGGATACGCAGTATTTT
CASSQVTFRGGDTQYF
>.|.|TRBV6-5|TRBJ1-1
TGTGCCAGCAGTTACCTCTTGAACACTGAAGCTTTCTTT
CASSYLLNTEAFF